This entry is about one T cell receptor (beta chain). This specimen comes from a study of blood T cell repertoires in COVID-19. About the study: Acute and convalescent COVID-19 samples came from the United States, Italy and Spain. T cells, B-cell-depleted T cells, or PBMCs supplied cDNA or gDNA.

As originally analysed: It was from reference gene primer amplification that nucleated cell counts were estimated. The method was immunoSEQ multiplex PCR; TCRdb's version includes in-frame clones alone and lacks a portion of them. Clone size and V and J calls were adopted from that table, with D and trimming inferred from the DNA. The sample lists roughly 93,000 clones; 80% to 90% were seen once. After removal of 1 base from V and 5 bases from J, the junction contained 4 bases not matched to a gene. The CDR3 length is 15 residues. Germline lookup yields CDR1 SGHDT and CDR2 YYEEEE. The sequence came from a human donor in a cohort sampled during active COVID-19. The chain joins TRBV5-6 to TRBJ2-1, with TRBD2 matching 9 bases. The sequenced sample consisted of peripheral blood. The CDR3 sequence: CASSLSGLAHNEQFF. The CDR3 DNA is TGTGCCAGCAGCTTGTCGGGACTAGCTCACAATGAGCAGTTCTTC.